The 9 T cell receptor beta chains given below trace back to one sample, sequenced in a study of PD-1 blockade in classical Hodgkin lymphoma. Only in-frame clones appear in the TCRdb table, and some are missing; sequencing was by immunoSEQ multiplex PCR. This table holds some 95,000 clones, approximately 90% found once. This sample's time point: cycle 4 day 1 (C4D1), after six to seven weeks of nivolumab. No patient escaped relapse after autologous stem cell transplantation, and brentuximab vedotin exposure varied. The material sequenced was peripheral blood mononuclear cells (PBMCs), taken before the fourth cycle of nivolumab. Source of these receptors: a human donor with classical Hodgkin lymphoma.

This clone occurred a few times. The genes are TRBV4-2 and TRBJ1-2, with D uncertain. This CDR3 region has 14 residues. Germline CDR1 reads LGHNA; CDR2 reads YNFKEQ. V lost 2 bases and J lost 4, with 11 bases in between. CDR3 sequence: CASSQPQPIYGYTF. For the CDR3, the DNA is TGTGCCAGCAGCCAACCCCAGCCGATCTATGGCTACACCTTC.

The chain has TRBV30 and TRBJ2-7; D might be TRBD2 (5 bases). Trimming took 1 base from V and 1 from J, leaving 14 bases between them. Germline V CDR1 and CDR2: GTSNPN, SVGIG (reference sequence). The CDR3 has 15 amino acids. The CDR3 nucleotides are TGTGCCTGGAGTGATGCACTAGGATGGTCCTACGAGCAGTACTTC. Protein product: CAWSDALGWSYEQYF.

The rearrangement links TRBV7-8 to TRBJ2-2, with 7 positions matching TRBD1. The CDR3 loop spans 14 amino acids. The V gene end was trimmed by 5 bases and the J gene end by 7 bases; junction bases not matched to a gene: 7. Germline-derived CDR1 and CDR2 are SGHVS and FQNEAQ. The CDR3 DNA reads as TGTGCCAGCAGCCCCTTTACAGGGGACGGGGAGCTGTTTTTT. Protein sequence: CASSPFTGDGELFF.

Only one count was recorded for this clone. V is TRBV6-4 and J is TRBJ1-2; D unclear. Germline assignment: CDR1 MRHNA and CDR2 SNTAGT. The V gene lost 8 bases and the J gene lost 1 base, with 17 bases spanning the gap. This CDR3 comprises 15 residues. CDR3 loop: CASQPSSLVNYGYTF. The CDR3 region has the DNA TGTGCCAGCCAGCCCTCCTCATTGGTTAACTATGGCTACACCTTC.

The chain uses TRBV6-5 and TRBJ2-3; 7 bases align to TRBD1. The CDR3 is 15 amino acids. The V gene end was trimmed by 5 bases and the J gene end by 0 bases; junction bases not matched to a gene: 5. Germline CDR1 and CDR2: MNHEY and SVGAGI. Here the CDR3 reads CASSPGQFSTDTQYF. CDR3 sequence (DNA): TGTGCCAGCAGTCCGGGACAGTTTAGCACAGATACGCAGTATTTT.

V gene TRBV18 combines with J gene TRBJ1-3; 7 bases align to TRBD1. This CDR3 spans 18 amino acids. The germline V gene has CDR1 KGHSH and CDR2 LQKENI. Trimming removed 6 bases from V and 0 bases from J; junction bases left unmatched: 14. The CDR3 sequence is CASSPTGSPLHSGNTIYF. CDR3 DNA sequence: TGTGCCAGCTCGCCGACAGGGTCCCCTCTTCACTCTGGAAACACCATATATTTT.

This chain connects TRBV11-3 to TRBJ2-7; 7 bases agree with TRBD1. In germline, CDR1 is SGHNT, CDR2 YENEEA. V shed 5 bases and J 5 bases; nucleotides not matched to a gene: 9. The CDR3 loop spans 14 amino acids. This chain's CDR3 is CASSPYVRGHEQYF. The CDR3 coding sequence is TGTGCCAGCAGCCCTTATGTGAGGGGGCACGAGCAGTACTTC. Together with reference TRBV11-3 and TRBJ2-7, the CDR3 gives the full variable domain: EAGVVQSPRYKIIEKKQPVAFWCNPISGHNTLYWYLQNLGQGPELLIRYENEEAVDDSQLPKDRFSAERLKGVDSTLKIQPAELGDSAVYLCASSPYVRGHEQYFGPGTRLTVT.

Only a few counts were recorded for this clone. This chain joins TRBV28 and TRBJ1-1, with D perhaps matching TRBD1 (6 bases). Trimming cost V 4 bases and J 0 bases, with 9 bases left between them. There are 14 residues in the CDR3. CDR1 is MDHEN and CDR2 is SYDVKM in the germline V gene. Written as DNA, the CDR3 is TGTGCCAGCAGTTCGGGACACTTGAACACTGAAGCTTTCTTT. It codes for CASSSGHLNTEAFF.

Only a few counts were recorded for this clone. The chain is built from TRBV4-3 and TRBJ1-2; D possibly corresponds to TRBD1 (6 bases). The CDR3 is 13 residues long. Between the trimmed V and J ends, which lost 3 bases and 8 bases, there was a span of 13 bases. The germline gives CDR1 LGHNA, CDR2 YSLEER. The CDR3 nucleotides read TGCGCCAGCAGCCAGGGAGGGGGAAGAGGCTACACCTTC. Translated: CASSQGGGRGYTF.